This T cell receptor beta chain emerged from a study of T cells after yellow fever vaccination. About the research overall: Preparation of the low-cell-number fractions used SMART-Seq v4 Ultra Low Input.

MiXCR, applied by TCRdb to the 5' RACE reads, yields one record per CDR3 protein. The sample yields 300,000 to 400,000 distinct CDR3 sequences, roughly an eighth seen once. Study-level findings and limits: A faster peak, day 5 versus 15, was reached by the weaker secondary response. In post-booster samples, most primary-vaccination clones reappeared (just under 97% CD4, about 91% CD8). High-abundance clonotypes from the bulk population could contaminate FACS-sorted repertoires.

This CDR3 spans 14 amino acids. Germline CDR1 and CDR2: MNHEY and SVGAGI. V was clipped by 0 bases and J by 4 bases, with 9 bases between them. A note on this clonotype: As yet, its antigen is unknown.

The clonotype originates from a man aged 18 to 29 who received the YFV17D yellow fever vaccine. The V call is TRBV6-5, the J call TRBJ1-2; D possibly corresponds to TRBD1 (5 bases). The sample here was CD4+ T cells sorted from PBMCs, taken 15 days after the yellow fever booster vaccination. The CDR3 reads CASSYSRGGYGYTF. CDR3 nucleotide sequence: TGTGCCAGCAGTTACTCGAGGGGCGGCTATGGCTACACCTTC.